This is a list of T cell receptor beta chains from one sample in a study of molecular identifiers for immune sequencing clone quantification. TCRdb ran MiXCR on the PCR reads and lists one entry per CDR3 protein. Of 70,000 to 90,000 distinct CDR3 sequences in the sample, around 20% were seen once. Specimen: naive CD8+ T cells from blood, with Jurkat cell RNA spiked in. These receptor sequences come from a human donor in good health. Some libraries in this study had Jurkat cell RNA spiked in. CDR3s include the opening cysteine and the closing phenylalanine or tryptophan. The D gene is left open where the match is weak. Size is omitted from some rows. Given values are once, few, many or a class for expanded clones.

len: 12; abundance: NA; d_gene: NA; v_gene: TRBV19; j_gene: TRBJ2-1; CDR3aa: CAVRANYNEQFF; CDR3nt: TGTGCAGTCCGGGCCAACTACAATGAGCAGTTCTTC
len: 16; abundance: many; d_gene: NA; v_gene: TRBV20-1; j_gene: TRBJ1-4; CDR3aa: CSARGGGEATNEKLFF; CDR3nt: TGCAGTGCTAGAGGAGGAGGGGAGGCAACTAATGAAAAACTGTTTTTT
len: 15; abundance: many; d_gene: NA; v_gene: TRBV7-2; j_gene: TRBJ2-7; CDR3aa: CASSWQDLSSYEQYF; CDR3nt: TGTGCCAGCAGCTGGCAGGACCTAAGCTCCTACGAGCAGTACTTC
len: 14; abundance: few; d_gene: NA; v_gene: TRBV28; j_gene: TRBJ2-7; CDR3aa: CASSFGAKSNEQYF; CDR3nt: TGTGCCAGCAGTTTTGGGGCAAAGTCCAACGAGCAGTACTTC
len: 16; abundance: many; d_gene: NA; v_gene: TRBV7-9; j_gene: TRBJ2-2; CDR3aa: CASRLGQSSASGELFF; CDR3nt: TGTGCCAGCAGACTAGGACAGTCTTCGGCTTCCGGGGAGCTGTTTTTT
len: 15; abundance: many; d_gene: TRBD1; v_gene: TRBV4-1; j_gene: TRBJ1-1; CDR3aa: CASSHDRVMDTEAFF; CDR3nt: TGCGCCAGCAGCCATGACAGGGTGATGGACACTGAAGCTTTCTTT
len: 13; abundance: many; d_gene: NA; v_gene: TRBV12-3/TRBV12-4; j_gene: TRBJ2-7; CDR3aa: CASSYSPSPEQYF; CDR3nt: TGTGCCAGCAGTTATTCCCCCTCCCCCGAGCAGTACTTC
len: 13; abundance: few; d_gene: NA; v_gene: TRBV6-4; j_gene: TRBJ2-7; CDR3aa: CASSDRAGREQYF; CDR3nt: TGTGCCAGCAGTGACCGGGCAGGACGCGAGCAGTACTTC
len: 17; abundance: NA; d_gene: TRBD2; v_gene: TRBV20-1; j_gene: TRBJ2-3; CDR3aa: CSAPPPQLAGATDTQYF; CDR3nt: TGCAGTGCCCCGCCCCCCCAACTAGCGGGGGCCACAGATACGCAGTATTTT
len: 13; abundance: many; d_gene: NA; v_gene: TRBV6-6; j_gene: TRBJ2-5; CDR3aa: CASNPDSQETQYF; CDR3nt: TGTGCCAGCAACCCCGACAGCCAAGAGACCCAGTACTTC
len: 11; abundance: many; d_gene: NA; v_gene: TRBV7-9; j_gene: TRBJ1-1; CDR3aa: CASSSQAQAFF; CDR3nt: TGTGCCAGCAGCTCACAGGCCCAAGCTTTCTTT
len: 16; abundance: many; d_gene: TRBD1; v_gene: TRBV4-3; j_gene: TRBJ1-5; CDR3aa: CASSQDWDRSGQPQHF; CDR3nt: TGCGCCAGCAGCCAAGATTGGGACAGATCGGGCCAGCCCCAGCATTTT
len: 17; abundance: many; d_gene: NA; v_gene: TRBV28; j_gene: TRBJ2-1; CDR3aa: CAIRWGISKAPYNEQFF; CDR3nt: TGTGCCATCCGGTGGGGTATTTCTAAAGCCCCCTACAATGAGCAGTTCTTC
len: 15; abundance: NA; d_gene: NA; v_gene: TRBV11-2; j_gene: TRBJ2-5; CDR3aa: CARSPGHHITETQYF; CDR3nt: TGTGCCCGCAGCCCGGGACACCATATAACTGAGACCCAGTACTTC
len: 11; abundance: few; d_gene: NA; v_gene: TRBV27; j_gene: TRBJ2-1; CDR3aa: CASSLFNEQFF; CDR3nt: TGTGCCAGCAGTTTGTTCAATGAGCAGTTCTTC
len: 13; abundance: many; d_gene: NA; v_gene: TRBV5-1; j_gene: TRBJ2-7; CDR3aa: CASSYTGSYEQYF; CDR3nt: TGCGCCAGCAGCTACACAGGTAGCTACGAGCAGTACTTC
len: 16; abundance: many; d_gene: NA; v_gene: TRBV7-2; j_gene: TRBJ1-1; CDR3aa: CASSPYPGHQNTEAFF; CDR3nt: TGTGCCAGCAGCCCCTACCCGGGACACCAGAACACTGAAGCTTTCTTT
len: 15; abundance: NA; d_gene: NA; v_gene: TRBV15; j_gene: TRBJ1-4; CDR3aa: CATSSQLAPGEELFF; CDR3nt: TGTGCCACCAGCAGTCAACTCGCGCCGGGTGAGGAACTGTTTTTT
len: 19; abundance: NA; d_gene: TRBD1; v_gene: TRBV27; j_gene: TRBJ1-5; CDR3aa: CASSLLSRDRDGGNQPQHF; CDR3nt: TGTGCCAGCAGTCTACTGTCCCGGGACAGGGACGGGGGCAATCAGCCCCAGCATTTT
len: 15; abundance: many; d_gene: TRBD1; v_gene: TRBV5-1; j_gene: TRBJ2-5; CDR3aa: CASSLGDRGQETQYF; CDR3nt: TGCGCCAGCAGCTTGGGAGACAGGGGTCAGGAGACCCAGTACTTC
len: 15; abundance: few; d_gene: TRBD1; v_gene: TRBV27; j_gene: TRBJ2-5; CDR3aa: CASSRTGGLKETQYF; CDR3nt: TGTGCCAGCAGCCGGACAGGGGGCTTGAAGGAGACCCAGTACTTC
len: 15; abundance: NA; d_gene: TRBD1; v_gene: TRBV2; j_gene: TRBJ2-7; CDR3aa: CASVPPRGRSYEQYF; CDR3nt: TGTGCCAGCGTTCCCCCAAGGGGGCGCTCCTACGAGCAGTACTTC
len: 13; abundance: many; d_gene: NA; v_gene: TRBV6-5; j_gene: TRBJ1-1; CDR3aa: CASSYSGRTEAFF; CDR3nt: TGTGCCAGCAGTTACTCCGGGAGAACTGAAGCTTTCTTT
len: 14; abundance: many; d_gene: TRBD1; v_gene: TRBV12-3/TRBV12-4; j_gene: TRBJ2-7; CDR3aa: CASSLGQGALEQYF; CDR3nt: TGTGCCAGCAGTTTAGGACAGGGGGCTCTCGAGCAGTACTTC
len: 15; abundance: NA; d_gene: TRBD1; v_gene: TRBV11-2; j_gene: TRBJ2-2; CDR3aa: CASSPRTGNTGELFF; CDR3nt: TGTGCCAGCAGCCCACGGACAGGGAACACCGGGGAGCTGTTTTTT
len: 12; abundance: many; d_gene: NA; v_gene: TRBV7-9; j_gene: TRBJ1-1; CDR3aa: CASSSDPQEAFF; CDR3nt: TGTGCCAGCAGCTCCGACCCACAGGAAGCTTTCTTT
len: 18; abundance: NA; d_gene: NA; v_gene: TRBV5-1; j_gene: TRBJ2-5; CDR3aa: CASSLARTVFTQQETQYF; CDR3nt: TGCGCCAGCAGCTTGGCCCGCACCGTGTTTACCCAACAAGAGACCCAGTACTTC
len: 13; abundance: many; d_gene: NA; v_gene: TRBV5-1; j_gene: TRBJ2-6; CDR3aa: CASSPTGANVLTF; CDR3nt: TGCGCCAGCAGTCCCACAGGGGCCAACGTCCTGACTTTC
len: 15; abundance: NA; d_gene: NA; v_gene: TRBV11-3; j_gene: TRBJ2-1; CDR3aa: CASSFGGLSYNEQFF; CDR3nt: TGTGCCAGCAGCTTCGGGGGTTTGTCCTACAATGAGCAGTTCTTC
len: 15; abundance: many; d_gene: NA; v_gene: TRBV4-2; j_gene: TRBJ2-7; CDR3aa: CASSQEGPPLHEQYF; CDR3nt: TGTGCCAGCAGCCAAGAAGGGCCTCCACTCCACGAGCAGTACTTC
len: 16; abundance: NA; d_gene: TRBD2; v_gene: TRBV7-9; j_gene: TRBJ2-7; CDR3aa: CASSLGLSGDSYEQYF; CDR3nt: TGTGCCAGCAGCTTAGGGCTCAGCGGGGACTCCTACGAGCAGTACTTC
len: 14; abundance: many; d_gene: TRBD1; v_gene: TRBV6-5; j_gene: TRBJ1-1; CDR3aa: CASSYGTGTGEAFF; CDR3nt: TGTGCCAGCAGCTACGGGACAGGGACAGGTGAAGCTTTCTTT
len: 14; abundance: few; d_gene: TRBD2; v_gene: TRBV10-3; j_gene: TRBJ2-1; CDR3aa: CAISAGTSLNEQFF; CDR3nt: TGTGCCATCAGCGCCGGGACTAGTCTGAACGAGCAGTTCTTC
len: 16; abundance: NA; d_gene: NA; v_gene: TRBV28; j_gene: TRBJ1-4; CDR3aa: CASSSGSRATNEKLFF; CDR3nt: TGTGCCAGCAGTTCGGGCAGTAGAGCAACTAATGAAAAACTGTTTTTT
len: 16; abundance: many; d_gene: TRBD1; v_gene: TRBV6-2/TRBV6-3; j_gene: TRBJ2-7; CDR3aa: CASSYSGTGVRYEQYF; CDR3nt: TGTGCCAGCAGTTACTCCGGGACAGGTGTTCGCTACGAGCAGTACTTC
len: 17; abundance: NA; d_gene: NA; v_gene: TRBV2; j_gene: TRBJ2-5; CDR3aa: CASSERGAGSDSETQYF; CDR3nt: TGTGCCAGCAGTGAAAGGGGGGCAGGGTCAGACTCAGAGACCCAGTACTTC
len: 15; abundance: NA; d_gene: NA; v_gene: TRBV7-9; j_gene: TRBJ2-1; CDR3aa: CASSLEGAWRHEQFF; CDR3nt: TGTGCCAGCAGCTTAGAGGGAGCCTGGCGCCATGAGCAGTTCTTC
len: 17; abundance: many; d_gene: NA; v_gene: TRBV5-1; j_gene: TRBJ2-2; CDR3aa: CASSLVVTPANTGELFF; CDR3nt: TGCGCCAGCAGCTTGGTTGTCACACCAGCGAACACCGGGGAGCTGTTTTTT
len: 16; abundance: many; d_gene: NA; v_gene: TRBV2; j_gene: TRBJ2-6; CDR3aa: CASSEARGTGANVLTF; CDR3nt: TGTGCCAGCAGTGAAGCGAGGGGGACAGGGGCCAACGTCCTGACTTTC
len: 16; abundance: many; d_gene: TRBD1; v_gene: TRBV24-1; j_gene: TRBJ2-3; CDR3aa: CATSDRTGGYTDTQYF; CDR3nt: TGTGCCACCAGTGATCGGACAGGGGGCTACACAGATACGCAGTATTTT
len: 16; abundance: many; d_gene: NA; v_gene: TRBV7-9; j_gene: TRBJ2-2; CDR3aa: CASHPYLREATGELFF; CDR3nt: TGTGCCAGCCACCCTTACCTCCGCGAGGCCACCGGGGAGCTGTTTTTT
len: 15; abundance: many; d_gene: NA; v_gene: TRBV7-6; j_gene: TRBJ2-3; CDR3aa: CASSPTGLSTDTQYF; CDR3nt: TGTGCCAGCAGCCCAACGGGACTCAGCACAGATACGCAGTATTTT
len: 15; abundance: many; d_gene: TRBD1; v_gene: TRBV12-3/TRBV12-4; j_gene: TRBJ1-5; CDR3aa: CASSQGQGARQPQHF; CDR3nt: TGTGCCAGCAGCCAGGGACAGGGGGCTCGGCAGCCCCAGCATTTT
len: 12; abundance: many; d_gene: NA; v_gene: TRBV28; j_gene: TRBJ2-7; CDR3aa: CASSSSGYAQYF; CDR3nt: TGTGCCAGCAGCTCCTCAGGGTACGCGCAGTACTTC
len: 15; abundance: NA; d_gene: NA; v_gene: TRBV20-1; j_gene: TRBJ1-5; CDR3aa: CSASGGRHSNQPQHF; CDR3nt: TGCAGTGCCAGCGGGGGGCGACATAGCAATCAGCCCCAGCATTTT